Listed here are 16 T cell receptor beta chains from one sample, sequenced in a study of cytomegalovirus exposure and HLA in healthy donors. The PCR contained 60 Vbeta and 13 Jbeta primers. The assay was immunoSEQ multiplex PCR, and TCRdb's table has in-frame clones only and misses some. The sample lists 150,000 to 200,000 clones, around 68% occurring once. What was sequenced was PBMCs. These receptors were obtained from a man between 50 and 59 years old in good health and CMV-seronegative.

V gene TRBV7-3 combines with J gene TRBJ1-4; TRBD1 agrees at 9 bases. Germline V gene sequence: CDR1 SGHTA, CDR2 FQGTGA. This CDR3 spans 16 amino acids. Trimming at V came to 0 bases and at J to 5 bases, leaving 4 bases not matched to a gene. CDR3 coding DNA: TGTGCCAGCAGCTTAACCGGGACAGGGAACAATGAAAAACTGTTTTTT. Encoded protein: CASSLTGTGNNEKLFF.

The chain joins TRBV7-2 to TRBJ2-7; weak D call: TRBD2 (5 bases). CDR1 SGHTA and CDR2 FQGNSA come from the germline V gene. Trimming took 4 bases from V and 4 from J, leaving 11 bases between them. This CDR3 has 13 residues. CDR3: CASSSIEGYEQYF. The CDR3 DNA is TGTGCCAGCAGCTCCATCGAGGGATACGAGCAGTACTTC.

The gene calls are TRBV7-9 and TRBJ2-7, with 8 bases matching TRBD2. Looked up from germline, CDR1 is SEHNR and CDR2 is FQNEAQ (reference sequence). The V segment lost 5 bases and the J segment 4 bases; nucleotides outside the gene matches: 7. This CDR3 region has 14 residues. The CDR3 bases are TGTGCCAGCAGCCGGGGGGGAACCTATTACGAGCAGTACTTC. The encoded protein is CASSRGGTYYEQYF.

This clone has just a few counts. The chain joins TRBV21-1 to TRBJ1-2; the table's D gene call, TRBD1, was not cross checked with the DNA. TRBV21-1 is described as a pseudogene. The CDR3 length is 16 residues. The CDR3, as DNA: TGTGCCAGCAGCAATCTCGGTGTAACAGGGGACTATGGCTACACCTTC. Translation: CASSNLGVTGDYGYTF.

The genes are TRBV21-1 and TRBJ2-7; the DNA was not compared with TRBD1, the D call given in the table. TRBV21-1 is shown as a pseudogene. The CDR3 consists of 14 residues. CDR3 amino acids: CASPPGQGSHEQYF. CDR3 nucleotide sequence: TGTGCCAGCCCTCCGGGACAGGGCTCTCACGAGCAGTACTTC.

This clone was seen once. This chain uses TRBV7-9 with TRBJ1-4; TRBD1 is a possible D gene (5 bases). Per germline, CDR1 SEHNR and CDR2 FQNEAQ (reference sequence). Trimming left V 4 bases short and J 7 bases short, with 16 bases between. The CDR3 loop spans 15 amino acids. The CDR3 protein is CASSSEGRRSEKLFF. DNA of the CDR3: TGTGCCAGCAGCTCGGAGGGACGGCGAAGTGAAAAACTGTTTTTT.

This clone was seen a handful of times. J is TRBJ2-5 and V is TRBV19; 15 bases line up with TRBD2. The ends lost 6 bases at V and 5 bases at J; junction bases unmatched: 7. Germline values: CDR1 LNHDA, CDR2 SQIVND (reference sequence). There are 16 residues in the CDR3. The CDR3 DNA reads as TGTGCCAGTAGCCCGAGGACTAGCGGGGGGGTTGAGACCCAGTACTTC. Encoded protein: CASSPRTSGGVETQYF.

The chain has TRBV28 and TRBJ2-1; TRBD1 might be the D (6 bases). Per germline, CDR1 MDHEN and CDR2 SYDVKM. V lost 6 bases to trimming and J lost 3 bases, with 15 bases between them. The CDR3 loop spans 15 amino acids. The CDR3 nucleotides read TGTGCCAGCAGCCCCGGGACAATAAACTACAATGAGCAGTTCTTC. This sequence encodes CASSPGTINYNEQFF.

This clone has more than one count but fewer than ten. Distinct nucleotide sequences in the sample also encode this CDR3. The chain employs TRBV18 and TRBJ1-5, with TRBD1 matching 9 bases. This CDR3 spans 15 amino acids. The germline gives CDR1 KGHSH, CDR2 LQKENI. Trimming cost V 6 bases and J 3 bases; bases outside gene matches: 6. In DNA form, the CDR3 reads TGTGCCAGCTCCCCGGGACAGGGTTACAATCAGCCCCAGCATTTT. Translation gives CASSPGQGYNQPQHF.

The J gene is TRBJ2-2, the V gene TRBV5-4; D gene unclear. V lost 4 bases and J 4 bases, leaving 11 bases between the germline ends. This CDR3 contains 14 residues. CDR1 and CDR2 (germline): SGHNT, YYREEE (reference sequence). CDR3 loop: CASSPQSPTGELFF. CDR3 DNA: TGTGCCAGCAGCCCCCAGTCTCCCACCGGGGAGCTGTTTTTT.

This rearrangement joins TRBV5-4 to TRBJ2-7, with TRBD1 identical over 10 bases. CDR1 is SGHNT and CDR2 is YYREEE in the germline V gene (reference sequence). CDR3 length: 14 residues. V shed 7 bases, J shed 3 bases, and the junction held 7 bases outside the gene matches. The CDR3 coding sequence is TGTGCCAGCGCAAGACAGGGGGCGGGCTACGAGCAGTACTTC. It encodes CASARQGAGYEQYF.

The chain has TRBV6-1 and TRBJ2-5; perhaps TRBD1 as D (6 bases). The J call may not be correct, given that the DNA end is closer to TRBJ2-7. This CDR3 has 14 amino acids. Germline V gives CDR1 MNHNS, CDR2 SASEGT. The CDR3 reads CASSNLQGSYEQYF. The DNA for the CDR3 is TGTGCCAGCAGTAACTTACAGGGATCCTACGAGCAGTACTTC.

The rearrangement links TRBV5-6 to TRBJ1-1; D remains ambiguous. Germline loops: CDR1 SGHDT, CDR2 YYEEEE. The CDR3 consists of 15 residues. Trimming cost V 0 bases and J 0 bases, with 9 bases left between them. In nucleotides, the CDR3 is TGTGCCAGCAGCTTGGGCAGACTCATGAACACTGAAGCTTTCTTT. It specifies CASSLGRLMNTEAFF.

The V gene is TRBV4-3, the J gene TRBJ2-1, with 13 bases matching TRBD2. The ends lost 0 bases at V and 8 bases at J; junction bases unmatched: 1. This CDR3 is built from 15 residues. Germline CDR1 and CDR2: LGHNA and YSLEER. The CDR3 bases are TGCGCCAGCAGCCAAGAACTAGCGGGGGGGCATGAGCAGTTCTTC. Translation gives CASSQELAGGHEQFF.

The CDR3 protein is CASSYSASYEQYF. The CDR3 DNA is TGTGCCAGCAGTTACTCTGCGAGCTACGAGCAGTACTTC. J is TRBJ2-7 and V is TRBV6-5; no clear D. V lost 0 bases to trimming and J lost 3 bases, with 6 bases between them. Germline V gene data show CDR1 as MNHEY and CDR2 as SVGAGI. This CDR3 is built from 13 residues.

In regard to this clone: The junction and the germline gene differ at one end; a read error may be behind it. This sequence joins TRBV7-9 and TRBJ1-1; D gene ambiguous. This CDR3 spans 12 amino acids. Germline V gene lookup returns CDR1 SEHNR and CDR2 FQNEAQ (reference sequence). The CDR3 DNA reads as TGTTCCAGCAGCTTACGGGACACTGAAGCTTTCTTT. This encodes CSSSLRDTEAFF. Using reference TRBV7-9 and TRBJ1-1 for the parts outside the CDR3, the full variable domain is DTGVSQNPRHKITKRGQNVTFRCDPISEHNRLYWYRQTLGQGPEFLTYFQNEAQLEKSRLLSDRFSAERPKGSFSTLEIQRTEQGDSAMYLCSSSLRDTEAFFGQGTRLTVV.